The 14 T cell receptor beta chains listed next were all sequenced from one sample in a study of T cell responses to AZD1222 COVID-19 vaccine. Using immunoSEQ multiplex PCR, the repertoire was profiled, and TCRdb retains in-frame clones only, with some absent. The sample includes about 100,000 clones, about nine tenths of them seen just once. Specimen: peripheral blood, collected on day 0 of AZD1222 vaccination. The origin of the receptors is an adult in good health.

The chain recombines TRBV7-2 with TRBJ2-2; a weak D match, TRBD2 (6 bases). V lost 5 bases and J 5 bases, leaving 12 bases between the germline ends. The CDR3 is 14 amino acids. Looked up from germline, CDR1 is SGHTA and CDR2 is FQGNSA. The CDR3, as DNA: TGTGCCAGCAGCCCAGGGCTAGCGACCGGGGAGCTGTTTTTT. It translates to CASSPGLATGELFF.

The CDR3 is CASSPTQGWGSNQPQHF. CDR3 nucleotide sequence: TGTGCCAGCAGCCCTACGCAGGGGTGGGGTAGCAATCAGCCCCAGCATTTT. This chain uses TRBV2 with TRBJ1-5, with TRBD1 as a possible D gene (6 bases). The germline V and J ends were trimmed by 6 bases and 0 bases, with 18 bases remaining between them. The CDR3 totals 17 residues. CDR1 and CDR2 from the germline V gene are SNHLY and FYNNEI.

This clone appeared once. The chain uses TRBV19 and TRBJ2-1, with D possibly TRBD1 on 6 matching bases. Germline assignment: CDR1 LNHDA and CDR2 SQIVND (reference sequence). The CDR3 is made up of 16 amino acids. The V end was cut by 6 bases, the J end by 7 bases, with 22 bases between. DNA of the CDR3: TGTGCCAGTAGGGGCTGGACGACTACAGGGAAAAATGAGCAGTTCTTC. Translation gives CASRGWTTTGKNEQFF.

This chain uses TRBV21-1 with TRBJ2-7; the DNA was not compared with TRBD2, the D call given in the table. TRBV21-1 is a pseudogene locus. CDR3 size: 15 residues. The CDR3 coding sequence is TGTGCCAGCAGGAAGCTAGCGGGAGGTTCCTACGAGCAGTACTTC. Its protein product is CASRKLAGGSYEQYF.

The V gene is TRBV19, the J gene TRBJ2-1, with a weak D call TRBD2 (5 bases). This CDR3 is 16 amino acids long. CDR1 is LNHDA and CDR2 is SQIVND in the germline V gene (reference sequence). V was shortened by 1 base and J by 6 bases, with 16 bases between the two germline ends. DNA for the CDR3: TGTGCCAGTAGTATAGTACGTGGGAGAGGTGGCAATGAGCAGTTCTTC. Its protein product is CASSIVRGRGGNEQFF. Variable domain in full (rest from reference TRBV19 and TRBJ2-1): DGGITQSPKYLFRKEGQNVTLSCEQNLNHDAMYWYRQDPGQGLRLIYYSQIVNDFQKGDIAEGYSVSREKKESFPLTVTSAQKNPTAFYLCASSIVRGRGGNEQFFGPGTRLTVL.

The chain couples TRBV28 to TRBJ2-7; TRBD2 might be the D (6 bases). V gave up 5 bases and J gave up 2 bases, with 19 bases separating them. Germline-derived CDR1 and CDR2 are MDHEN and SYDVKM. The CDR3 contains 16 residues. The CDR3 nucleotides read TGTGCCAGCAGTACCCCGAAGGAGGGCGCCCCCTACGAGCAGTACTTC. Amino acids: CASSTPKEGAPYEQYF. Supplemented by reference TRBV28 and TRBJ2-7, the full variable domain reads DVKVTQSSRYLVKRTGEKVFLECVQDMDHENMFWYRQDPGLGLRLIYFSYDVKMKEKGDIPEGYSVSREKKERFSLILESASTNQTSMYLCASSTPKEGAPYEQYFGPGTRLTVT.

The chain links TRBV5-6 to TRBJ1-2; 10 positions match TRBD1. The CDR3 is 14 residues long. Germline CDR1 is SGHDT and CDR2 is YYEEEE. Trimming removed 4 bases from V and 6 bases from J; junction bases left unmatched: 6. CDR3 region: CASSIGQGVNGYTF. CDR3 bases: TGTGCCAGCAGCATAGGACAGGGGGTGAATGGCTACACCTTC.

V and J are TRBV5-6 and TRBJ1-6; D call uncertain. Germline V gene sequence: CDR1 SGHDT, CDR2 YYEEEE. Deletions cut 0 bases from V and 8 bases from J, with 9 bases between. The length of the CDR3 is 14 residues. The CDR3 DNA reads as TGTGCCAGCAGCTTGGTGGCTCCTGATTCACCCCTCCACTTT. Translating it yields CASSLVAPDSPLHF.

The chain employs TRBV27 and TRBJ2-7; 7 nucleotides align to TRBD2. CDR3 length: 14 residues. Germline CDR1 is MNHEY and CDR2 is SMNVEV (reference sequence). J gave up 7 bases and V 5 bases, and 11 bases lay outside the gene matches. CDR3: CASSNKPLGGEQYF. The CDR3 bases are TGTGCCAGCAGTAATAAACCCCTGGGAGGGGAGCAGTACTTC.

Here the CDR3 reads CASSTGGDSYEQYF. DNA for the CDR3: TGTGCCAGCAGTACGGGGGGCGACTCCTACGAGCAGTACTTC. This chain joins TRBV6-5 and TRBJ2-7, with D perhaps matching TRBD2 (7 bases). Trimming removed 5 bases at V and 0 bases at J, with 11 bases between. This CDR3 has 14 residues. Germline CDR1 MNHEY, CDR2 SVGAGI.

The V gene is TRBV13, the J gene TRBJ2-7, with 7 bases aligning to TRBD2. Germline CDR1 PRHDT, CDR2 FYEKMQ (reference sequence). V lost 4 bases, J lost 4 bases, and 10 bases stayed unmatched. The CDR3 covers 15 residues. CDR3 sequence reads: CASSSEGTGGYEQYF. DNA of the CDR3: TGTGCCAGCAGCTCCGAGGGGACCGGGGGGTACGAGCAGTACTTC.

This chain connects TRBV2 to TRBJ2-1; TRBD1 might be the D (6 bases). With 3 bases removed from V and 9 bases from J, the gap between germline ends came to 15 bases. Germline-derived CDR1 and CDR2 are SNHLY and FYNNEI. The CDR3 sequence is 14 residues long. CDR3 residues: CASSDVRGHGEQFF. For the CDR3, the DNA is TGTGCCAGCAGTGATGTCAGGGGCCACGGTGAGCAGTTCTTC.

The chain uses TRBV5-6 and TRBJ2-7, with 8 nucleotides matching TRBD2. Germline V gene sequence: CDR1 SGHDT, CDR2 YYEEEE. V shed 0 bases and J 2 bases; nucleotides not matched to a gene: 10. This CDR3 spans 17 amino acids. The CDR3 DNA is TGTGCCAGCAGCTTGGCCTTAGAGCGGGAGCCCACCTACGAGCAGTACTTC. Protein product: CASSLALEREPTYEQYF.

The chain couples TRBV20-1 to TRBJ1-6, with D unclear. CDR1 and CDR2 (germline): DFQATT, SNEGSKA (reference sequence). Trimming pared 3 bases from V and 9 bases from J, leaving 21 bases between. CDR3 length: 16 amino acids. CDR3 nucleotide sequence: TGCAGTGCTAGTCGCGAAAGTCCCCAGTCGGGTTCACCCCTCCACTTT. This sequence encodes CSASRESPQSGSPLHF.